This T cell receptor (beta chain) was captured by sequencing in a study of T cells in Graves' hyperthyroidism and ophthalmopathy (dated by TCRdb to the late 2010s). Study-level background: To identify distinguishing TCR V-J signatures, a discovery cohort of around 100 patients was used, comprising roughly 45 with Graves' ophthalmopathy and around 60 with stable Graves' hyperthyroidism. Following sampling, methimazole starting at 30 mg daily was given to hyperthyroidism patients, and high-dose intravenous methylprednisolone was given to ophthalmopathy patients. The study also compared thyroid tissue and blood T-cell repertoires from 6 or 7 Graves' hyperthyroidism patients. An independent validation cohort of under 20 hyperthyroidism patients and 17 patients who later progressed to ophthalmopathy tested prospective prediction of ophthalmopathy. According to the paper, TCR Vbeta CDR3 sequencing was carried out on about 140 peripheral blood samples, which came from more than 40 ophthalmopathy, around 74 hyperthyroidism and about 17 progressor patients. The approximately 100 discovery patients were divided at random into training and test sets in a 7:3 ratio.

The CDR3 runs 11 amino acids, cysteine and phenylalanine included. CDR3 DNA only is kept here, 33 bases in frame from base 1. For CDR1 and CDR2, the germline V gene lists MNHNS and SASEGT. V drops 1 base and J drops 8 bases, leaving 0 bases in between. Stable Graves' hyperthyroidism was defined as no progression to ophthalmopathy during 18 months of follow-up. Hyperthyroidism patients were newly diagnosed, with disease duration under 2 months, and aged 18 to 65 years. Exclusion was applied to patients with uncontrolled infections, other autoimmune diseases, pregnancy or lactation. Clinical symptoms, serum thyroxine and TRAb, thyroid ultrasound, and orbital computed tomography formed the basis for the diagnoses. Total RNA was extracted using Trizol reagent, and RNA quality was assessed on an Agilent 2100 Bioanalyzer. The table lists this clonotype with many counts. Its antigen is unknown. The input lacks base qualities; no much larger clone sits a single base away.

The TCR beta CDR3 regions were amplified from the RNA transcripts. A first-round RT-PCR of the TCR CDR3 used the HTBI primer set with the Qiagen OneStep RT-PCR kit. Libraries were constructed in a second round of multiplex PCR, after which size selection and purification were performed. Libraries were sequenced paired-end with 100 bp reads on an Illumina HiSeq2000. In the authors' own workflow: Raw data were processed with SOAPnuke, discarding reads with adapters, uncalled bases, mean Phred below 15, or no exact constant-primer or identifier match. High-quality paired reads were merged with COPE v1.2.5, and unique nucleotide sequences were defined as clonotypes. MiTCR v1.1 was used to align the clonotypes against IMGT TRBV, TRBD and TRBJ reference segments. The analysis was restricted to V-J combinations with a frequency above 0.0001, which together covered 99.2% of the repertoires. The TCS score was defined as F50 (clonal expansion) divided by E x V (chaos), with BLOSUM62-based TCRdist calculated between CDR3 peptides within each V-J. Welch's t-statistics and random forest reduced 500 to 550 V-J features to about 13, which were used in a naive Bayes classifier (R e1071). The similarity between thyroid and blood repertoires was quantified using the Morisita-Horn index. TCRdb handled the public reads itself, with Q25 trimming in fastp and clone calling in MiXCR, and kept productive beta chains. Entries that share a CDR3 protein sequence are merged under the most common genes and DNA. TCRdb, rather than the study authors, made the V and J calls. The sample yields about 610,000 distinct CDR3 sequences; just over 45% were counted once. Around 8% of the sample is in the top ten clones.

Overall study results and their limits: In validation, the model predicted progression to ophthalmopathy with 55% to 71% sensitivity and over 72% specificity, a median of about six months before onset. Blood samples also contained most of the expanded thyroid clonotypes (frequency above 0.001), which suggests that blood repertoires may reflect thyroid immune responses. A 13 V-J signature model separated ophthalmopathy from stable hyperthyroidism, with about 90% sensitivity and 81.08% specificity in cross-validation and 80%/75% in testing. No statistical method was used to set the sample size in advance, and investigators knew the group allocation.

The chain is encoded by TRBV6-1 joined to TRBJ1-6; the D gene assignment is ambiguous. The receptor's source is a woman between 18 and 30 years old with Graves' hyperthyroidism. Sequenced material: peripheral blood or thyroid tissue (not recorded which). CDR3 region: CASSEDSPLHF. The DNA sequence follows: TGTGCCAGCAGTGAAGATTCACCCCTCCACTTT.